Listed below are T cell receptor beta chains from one sample, sequenced in a study of glioma-infiltrating T cells after dendritic cell vaccination. Generated by immunoSEQ multiplex PCR, the TCRdb table keeps only in-frame clones and is missing some. Of roughly 80,000 clones listed, about nine tenths are singletons. This material consisted of blood, taken after dendritic cell vaccination. The receptors originated from a human donor with glioblastoma. The CDR3 runs from the conserved cysteine through the conserved F or W. The D gene is left open where the match is weak. Only some rows state a clone size, as once, few, many or a class for expanded clones.

V gene	J gene	D gene	clone size	CDR3 protein	CDR3 DNA
TRBV5-1	TRBJ2-2	TRBD1	-	CASRPGDRGHTGELFF	TGCGCCAGCAGGCCGGGTGACAGGGGACACACCGGGGAGCTGTTTTTT
TRBV5-1	TRBJ2-5	-	-	CASSLEGGAETQYF	TGCGCCAGCAGCTTGGAGGGGGGGGCCGAGACCCAGTACTTC
TRBV18	TRBJ2-3	-	-	CASSAGSGGLTDTQYF	TGTGCCAGCTCCGCGGGCTCCGGGGGGCTGACAGATACGCAGTATTTT
TRBV10-3	TRBJ2-7	-	-	CAISESRTIVYEQYF	TGTGCCATCAGTGAGTCGAGGACTATCGTTTACGAGCAGTACTTC
TRBV28	TRBJ2-3	TRBD2	few	CASSLGLVRDGDTQYF	TGTGCCAGCAGTTTGGGACTAGTCCGGGATGGAGATACGCAGTATTTT
TRBV9	TRBJ1-5	TRBD1	few	CASSDRDRPNQPQHF	TGTGCCAGCAGCGACCGGGACAGGCCTAATCAGCCCCAGCATTTT
TRBV9	TRBJ2-7	-	-	CASSVDLLAYEQYF	TGTGCCAGCAGCGTAGATCTCCTAGCCTACGAGCAGTACTTC
TRBV5-4	TRBJ1-1	TRBD1	-	CASSPGQGNTEAFF	TGTGCCAGCAGCCCGGGACAGGGTAACACTGAAGCTTTCTTT
TRBV7-2	TRBJ2-2	-	once	CASSFQYTGELFF	TGTGCCAGCAGCTTTCAGTACACCGGGGAGCTGTTTTTT
TRBV19	TRBJ1-4	TRBD1	-	CASALGQLNEKLFF	TGTGCCAGTGCTTTGGGACAGCTTAATGAAAAACTGTTTTTT
TRBV5-1	TRBJ2-1	TRBD2	-	CASSLSGGLYNEQFF	TGCGCCAGCAGCCTGAGCGGGGGGCTTTACAATGAGCAGTTCTTC
TRBV2	TRBJ1-2	-	once	CASSDEGDGYTF	TGTGCCAGCAGTGATGAGGGGGACGGCTACACCTTC
TRBV9	TRBJ2-3	-	-	CASSAVAGRNTDTQYF	TGTGCCAGCAGCGCCGTTGCGGGGAGGAACACAGATACGCAGTATTTT
TRBV5-1	TRBJ2-5	TRBD1	once	CASWGQGRETQYF	TGCGCCAGCTGGGGACAGGGTAGAGAGACCCAGTACTTC
TRBV29-1	TRBJ2-1	-	-	CSVPRGNEQFF	TGCAGCGTGCCTAGGGGGAATGAGCAGTTCTTC
TRBV6-6	TRBJ2-7	-	-	CASSPRPSGDGYEQYF	TGTGCCAGCAGCCCCCGTCCATCAGGGGATGGATACGAGCAGTACTTC
TRBV7-9	TRBJ2-7	TRBD2	once	CASSATIAGAHHEQYF	TGTGCCAGCAGCGCAACCATCGCGGGAGCCCACCACGAGCAGTACTTC
TRBV29-1	TRBJ2-5	TRBD1	-	CSVEEGTGRVTQYF	TGCAGCGTTGAAGAAGGGACAGGGAGAGTGACCCAGTACTTC
TRBV4-1	TRBJ1-2	TRBD1	-	CASSRQGAGYGYTF	TGCGCCAGCAGCAGACAGGGGGCAGGCTATGGCTACACCTTC
TRBV6-6	TRBJ2-1	-	-	CASSYNGGEQFF	TGTGCCAGCAGTTACAACGGGGGTGAGCAGTTCTTC
TRBV10-3	TRBJ1-5	-	-	CAIQSGNQPQHF	TGTGCCATCCAAAGCGGCAATCAGCCCCAGCATTTT
TRBV18	TRBJ1-2	-	-	CASLTITGGYTF	TGTGCCAGCCTGACTATTACCGGCGGCTACACCTTC
TRBV2	TRBJ1-2	TRBD1	few	CASSPGQDYGYTF	TGTGCCAGCAGTCCGGGACAGGACTATGGCTACACCTTC
TRBV5-1	TRBJ1-1	TRBD1	-	CASSWAGQGNTEAFF	TGCGCCAGCAGCTGGGCGGGACAGGGGAACACTGAAGCTTTCTTT
TRBV5-1	TRBJ2-5	-	-	CASSPRELLQETQYF	TGCGCCAGCAGCCCTCGTGAGTTACTCCAAGAGACCCAGTACTTC
TRBV6-6	TRBJ2-3	-	-	CASSYSGEADTQYF	TGTGCCAGCAGTTACTCAGGGGAGGCGGATACGCAGTATTTT
TRBV7-9	TRBJ1-6	-	-	CASSAGEQGWTYNSPLHF	TGTGCCAGCAGCGCCGGGGAACAGGGTTGGACCTATAATTCACCCCTCCACTTT
TRBV5-4	TRBJ2-3	-	-	CASSRAGSRSDTQYF	TGTGCCAGCAGCCGGGCCGGGAGCCGGTCAGATACGCAGTATTTT
TRBV10-3	TRBJ1-1	-	-	CAISEYPGGTEAFF	TGTGCCATCAGTGAGTACCCAGGAGGAACTGAAGCTTTCTTT
TRBV5-1	TRBJ2-2	-	-	CASSLVRGMNTGELFF	TGCGCCAGCAGCTTGGTGAGGGGGATGAACACCGGGGAGCTGTTTTTT
TRBV5-4	TRBJ1-6	TRBD1	once	CASSLARDRPNSPLHF	TGTGCCAGCAGCTTGGCCCGGGACAGGCCTAATTCACCCCTCCACTTT
TRBV5-8	TRBJ2-7	-	-	CASQSTGLPFYEQYF	TGTGCCAGCCAATCGACAGGACTTCCCTTTTACGAGCAGTACTTC
TRBV10-2	TRBJ2-3	-	once	CAIAARPDTQYF	TGCGCCATCGCGGCGCGGCCAGATACGCAGTATTTT
TRBV7-9	TRBJ1-1	-	-	CASSLTRADTEAFF	TGTGCCAGCAGCCTTACCCGAGCCGACACTGAAGCTTTCTTT